Reported below is one TCR beta chain. RNA, at about 0.45 to 1 ug, was reverse transcribed with random hexamers. Using its own MiXCR run on the immunoSEQ multiplex PCR reads, TCRdb lists one record per CDR3 protein. This table has more than 150,000 distinct CDR3 sequences, about 93% appearing once. These data come from a study of CD8 T cells in Susac syndrome. This CDR3 has 13 amino acids. Germline CDR1 is GTSNPN and CDR2 is SVGIG (reference sequence). V dropped 4 bases and J dropped 4 bases, with 10 bases sitting between them. Specimen: CD4+ T cells from PBMCs. The V gene is TRBV30, the J gene TRBJ1-4; D is undetermined. The clonotype was recovered from a human donor in good health. In DNA form, the CDR3 reads TGTGCCTGGACTCACAACTTTAATGAAAAACTGTTTTTT. This encodes CAWTHNFNEKLFF.